Shown below are 30 T cell receptor beta chains from a single sample sequenced in a study of blood T cell repertoires in COVID-19. The method was immunoSEQ multiplex PCR; TCRdb's version includes in-frame clones alone and lacks a portion of them. The data show some 70,000 clones, with about nine tenths seen just once and around 8% held by the top ten. Sequencing was done on a sample of peripheral blood. The origin of the receptors is a man in his fifties or sixties with active COVID-19.

This clone is a singleton in its sample. This chain connects TRBV10-3 to TRBJ2-3; 7 nucleotides agree with TRBD1. This CDR3 has 13 residues. The J segment lost 6 bases and the V segment lost 4 bases, leaving 4 bases of the junction unmatched. Germline-derived CDR1 and CDR2 are ENHRY and SYGVKD. CDR3 protein: CAISATGKDTQYF. CDR3 coding DNA: TGTGCCATCAGTGCGACAGGGAAGGATACGCAGTATTTT.

V and J are TRBV19 and TRBJ2-7; 9 bases map to TRBD2. Germline V CDR1 and CDR2: LNHDA, SQIVND (reference sequence). J was trimmed by 2 bases and V by 5 bases; bases with no gene match: 10. This CDR3 is built from 16 residues. This chain's CDR3 is CASSATSGPLTYEQYF. CDR3 bases: TGTGCCAGTAGTGCAACTAGCGGGCCTCTTACCTACGAGCAGTACTTC.

This clone was counted only a few times. The chain has TRBV7-9 and TRBJ2-7; 8 bases align to TRBD1. This CDR3 is 14 amino acids long. Unmatched junction bases numbered 5, after V lost 4 bases and J lost 3 bases. From germline, CDR1 is SEHNR and CDR2 FQNEAQ (reference sequence). The CDR3 loop is CASSSTGTGYEQYF. The CDR3 DNA reads as TGTGCCAGCAGCTCCACCGGGACAGGCTACGAGCAGTACTTC.

The chain recombines TRBV2 with TRBJ2-3; D is possibly TRBD2 (6 bases). The CDR3 totals 17 residues. Germline assignment: CDR1 SNHLY and CDR2 FYNNEI. V shed 10 bases and J shed 0 bases, with 23 bases lying between them. The CDR3 DNA reads TGTGCCACCGGCTTAGAGGGTAGCGGTAGGAGCACAGATACGCAGTATTTT. Translated, it gives CATGLEGSGRSTDTQYF.

The rearrangement uses TRBV6-4 and TRBJ1-1, with TRBD1 matching over 12 bases. CDR3 length: 12 residues. V lost 6 bases and J lost 11; bases outside the gene matches: 4. Germline CDR1 and CDR2: MRHNA and SNTAGT. CDR3 sequence: CASRGQGAEAFF. The CDR3 DNA reads as TGTGCCAGCAGGGGACAGGGGGCCGAGGCTTTCTTT.

The V gene is TRBV4-1, the J gene TRBJ2-7, with TRBD1 as a possible D gene (6 bases). The ends were cut back, 4 bases at V and 1 base at J, with 14 bases in the middle. Germline V gives CDR1 MGHRA, CDR2 YSYEKL. The length of the CDR3 is 15 residues. The CDR3 reads CASSPWDTNSYEQYF. In nucleotides, the CDR3 is TGCGCCAGCAGCCCCTGGGACACGAATTCCTACGAGCAGTACTTC.

The chain joins TRBV18 to TRBJ2-7; the D is unclear. CDR1 and CDR2 from the germline V gene are KGHSH and LQKENI. This CDR3 has 13 amino acids. Trimming shortened V by 1 base and J by 3 bases, and 7 bases separated the two germline ends. CDR3 nucleotides: TGTGCCAGCTCACCACGGAACAGCTACGAGCAGTACTTC. It specifies CASSPRNSYEQYF.

CDR3 sequence (DNA): TGTGCCAGCAGTTTATTACAGGGGCCTTCGTATAATTCACCCCTCCACTTT. It is translated as CASSLLQGPSYNSPLHF. The rearrangement joins TRBV27 to TRBJ1-6; 7 bases agree with TRBD1. Germline CDR1 and CDR2: MNHEY and SMNVEV (reference sequence). Trimming cost V 1 base and J 4 bases; bases outside gene matches: 7. CDR3 length: 17 amino acids.

The genes are TRBV3-1 (or the pseudogene TRBV3-2) and TRBJ2-7; a possible D gene is TRBD2 (5 bases). There are 16 residues in the CDR3. Trimming removed 4 bases at V and 0 bases at J, with 16 bases between. Germline CDR1 and CDR2: LGHDT and YNNKEL (reference sequence). DNA for the CDR3: TGTGCCAGCAGCCGCCACCGGGGTCTTAGCTCCTACGAGCAGTACTTC. This translates into CASSRHRGLSSYEQYF.

The chain couples TRBV19 to TRBJ1-6, with D possibly TRBD1 on 6 matching bases. This CDR3 contains 15 residues. Germline assignment: CDR1 LNHDA and CDR2 SQIVND (reference sequence). Trimming pared 5 bases from V and 8 bases from J, leaving 16 bases between. The CDR3 DNA reads as TGTGCCAGTAGTCCCCTGGGGGGGCTTGATTCACCCCTCCACTTT. This translates into CASSPLGGLDSPLHF.

The chain carries TRBV10-2 and TRBJ2-7; 8 nucleotides align to TRBD1. Germline V gene data show CDR1 as WSHSY and CDR2 as SAAADI. This CDR3 is built from 14 residues. Trimming at V came to 6 bases and at J to 3 bases, leaving 7 bases not matched to a gene. CDR3 protein: CASRLRGQSYEQYF. The CDR3 DNA reads as TGCGCCAGCAGACTCAGGGGGCAAAGCTACGAGCAGTACTTC.

DNA for the CDR3: TGTGCCAGCAGTTTAGCGGGCCCCGGGGAGACCCAGTACTTC. Amino acid sequence: CASSLAGPGETQYF. The gene calls are TRBV28 and TRBJ2-5; D may be TRBD2 (5 bases). With 2 bases removed from V and 5 bases from J, the gap between germline ends came to 12 bases. The CDR3 spans 14 residues. From germline, CDR1 is MDHEN and CDR2 SYDVKM. The full variable domain, in which reference TRBV28 and TRBJ2-5 provide the parts outside the CDR3, is DVKVTQSSRYLVKRTGEKVFLECVQDMDHENMFWYRQDPGLGLRLIYFSYDVKMKEKGDIPEGYSVSREKKERFSLILESASTNQTSMYLCASSLAGPGETQYFGPGTRLLVL.

The rearrangement uses TRBV15 and TRBJ1-1, with D perhaps TRBD1 (5 bases). The V end lost 4 bases, the J end lost 4 bases, and 13 bases lay between the germline ends. Germline values: CDR1 LNHNV, CDR2 YYDKDF (reference sequence). This CDR3 is 14 amino acids long. The CDR3 region has the DNA TGTGCCACCAGCACCCCCGGCAGGGCCACTGAAGCTTTCTTT. The encoded protein is CATSTPGRATEAFF.

V is TRBV19 and J is TRBJ2-3; 8 positions match TRBD1. V lost 5 bases and J lost 3; bases outside the gene matches: 4. Germline CDR1 reads LNHDA; CDR2 reads SQIVND (reference sequence). There are 14 residues in the CDR3. CDR3 protein: CASSRTGKTDTQYF. DNA for the CDR3: TGTGCCAGTAGTCGGACAGGGAAAACAGATACGCAGTATTTT.

The chain couples TRBV5-6 to TRBJ1-4; weak D call: TRBD1 (6 bases). The CDR3 runs to 14 residues. Germline assignment: CDR1 SGHDT and CDR2 YYEEEE. V lost 0 bases and J 7 bases, leaving 10 bases between the germline ends. DNA of the CDR3: TGTGCCAGCAGCTTGGACAGGGTTAGTGAAAAACTGTTTTTT. Translation gives CASSLDRVSEKLFF.

The chain carries TRBV11-2 and TRBJ2-5, with TRBD2 identical over 7 bases. From germline, CDR1 is SGHAT and CDR2 FQNNGV. V lost 5 bases to trimming and J lost 9 bases; unmatched junction nucleotides: 12. The CDR3 runs 14 residues. The CDR3 DNA reads as TGTGCCAGCAGCCCTGCCTTCTGGGGGGGATCCCAGTACTTC. It yields the protein CASSPAFWGGSQYF.

V usage is TRBV7-9 and J usage is TRBJ2-7, with a weak D call TRBD2 (5 bases). Germline lookup yields CDR1 SEHNR and CDR2 FQNEAQ (reference sequence). CDR3 size: 13 residues. The V and J ends lost 4 bases and 1 base respectively, with 8 bases between them. The CDR3 sequence: CASSSRVSYEQYF. The CDR3 region has the DNA TGTGCCAGCAGCTCGAGGGTATCCTACGAGCAGTACTTC.

V and J are TRBV6-2 or TRBV6-3 and TRBJ2-5; 7 positions match TRBD1. Losses at the gene ends were 2 bases for V and 1 base for J; bases not matched to a gene: 4. The CDR3 has 15 residues. Germline values: CDR1 MNHEY, CDR2 SVGEGT. The CDR3 DNA reads as TGTGCCAGCAGTTACCCCAGACAGGGCCAAGAGACCCAGTACTTC. It codes for CASSYPRQGQETQYF.

The chain carries TRBV4-2 and TRBJ1-3; no firm D call. V was trimmed by 0 bases and J by 3 bases, leaving 9 bases between them. The CDR3 consists of 15 residues. CDR1 LGHNA and CDR2 YNFKEQ come from the germline V gene. This CDR3 is CASSQEMNIGNTIYF. The CDR3 DNA follows: TGTGCCAGCAGCCAAGAAATGAACATTGGAAACACCATATATTTT.

The V gene is TRBV2, the J gene TRBJ2-7; 7 nucleotides align to TRBD1. Losses at the gene ends were 5 bases for V and 3 bases for J; bases not matched to a gene: 7. CDR1 is SNHLY, CDR2 FYNNEI, per germline. The CDR3 sequence is 14 residues long. The CDR3 DNA is TGTGCCAGCAGTCGGGACAGCTTTAACTACGAGCAGTACTTC. It is translated as CASSRDSFNYEQYF.

CDR3 in amino acids: CASRPGNLGGELFF. In nucleotides, the CDR3 is TGTGCCAGCCGCCCCGGGAACCTCGGGGGGGAGCTGTTTTTT. The chain joins TRBV28 to TRBJ2-2, with a tentative D call TRBD2 (5 bases). The V end lost 8 bases, the J end lost 8 bases, and 18 bases lay between the germline ends. This CDR3 spans 14 amino acids. CDR1 is MDHEN and CDR2 is SYDVKM in the germline V gene.

The chain uses TRBV19 and TRBJ2-1; 11 bases fit TRBD2. Germline lookup yields CDR1 LNHDA and CDR2 SQIVND (reference sequence). The CDR3 runs 17 residues. V shed 4 bases and J 4 bases; nucleotides not matched to a gene: 9. CDR3 amino acids: CASSTRKTSGTYNEQFF. DNA for the CDR3: TGTGCCAGTAGTACCCGAAAGACTAGCGGGACATACAATGAGCAGTTCTTC.

The chain couples TRBV6-6 to TRBJ2-1; tentatively, D is TRBD2 (6 bases). Trimming took 6 bases from V and 8 from J, leaving 14 bases between them. Per germline, CDR1 MNHNY and CDR2 SVGAGI (reference sequence). The CDR3 length is 13 residues. This chain's CDR3 is CASRNPPGDEQFF. DNA for the CDR3: TGTGCCAGCAGAAACCCCCCGGGGGATGAGCAGTTCTTC.

This chain links TRBV29-1 with TRBJ2-7; the match to TRBD1 covers 9 bases. The CDR3 totals 14 residues. V was clipped by 4 bases and J by 1 base; unmatched bases: 5. Germline V gene sequence: CDR1 SQVTM, CDR2 ANQGSEA. The CDR3 sequence is CSVVRQGGSYEQYF. DNA of the CDR3: TGCAGCGTTGTAAGACAGGGGGGGTCCTACGAGCAGTACTTC.

The chain carries TRBV5-5 and TRBJ1-1; D remains ambiguous. There are 14 residues in the CDR3. Germline V gene lookup returns CDR1 SGHKS and CDR2 YYEKEE (reference sequence). Trimming stripped 3 bases from V and 1 base from J, with 10 bases between. For the CDR3, the DNA is TGTGCCAGCAGCTACGGACGGGAGAACACTGAAGCTTTCTTT. Its protein product is CASSYGRENTEAFF.

The chain recombines TRBV12-3 or TRBV12-4 with TRBJ1-5; maybe TRBD1 (5 bases). V gave up 6 bases and J gave up 4 bases, with 10 bases separating them. The CDR3 covers 13 residues. CDR3 sequence (DNA): TGTGCCAGCAGGTTCGGACAAAATCAGCCCCAGCATTTT. Its protein product is CASRFGQNQPQHF.

This clone has only a few counts. The chain has TRBV24-1 and TRBJ2-1, with 11 positions matching TRBD2. The V gene's germline CDR1 is KGHDR and CDR2 SFDVKD. CDR3 length: 17 residues. V shed 3 bases and J 3 bases; nucleotides not matched to a gene: 6. The DNA of the CDR3 is TGTGCCACCAGTGATCCGACTAGCGGGACGGTCTACAATGAGCAGTTCTTC. It translates to CATSDPTSGTVYNEQFF.

The chain is built from TRBV20-1 and TRBJ1-1; tentatively, D is TRBD1 (5 bases). Trimming pared 6 bases from V and 11 bases from J, leaving 16 bases between. The CDR3 sequence is 11 residues long. CDR1 and CDR2 from the germline V gene are DFQATT and SNEGSKA (reference sequence). For the CDR3, the DNA is TGCAGTGCCCTAAACGGCAGGGTTGCTTTCTTT. This gives the protein CSALNGRVAFF.

As DNA, the CDR3 is TGCGCCAGCAGCCAAGGGCGGGCAGCAACTTTAGCCAAAAACATTCAGTACTTC. Its protein product is CASSQGRAATLAKNIQYF. This sequence joins TRBV4-1 and TRBJ2-4; tentative D call: TRBD2 (5 bases). V was cut by 1 base and J by 0 bases, with 16 bases left in between. This CDR3 contains 18 residues. CDR1 and CDR2 (germline): MGHRA, YSYEKL.

The chain carries TRBV7-6 and TRBJ1-1, with D hard to call. CDR1 and CDR2 from the germline V gene are SGHVS and FNYEAQ. The CDR3 sequence is 12 residues long. Between the trimmed V and J ends, which lost 5 bases and 0 bases, there was a span of 4 bases. The CDR3 spells CASSPLNTEAFF. The DNA of the CDR3 is TGTGCCAGCAGCCCCTTGAACACTGAAGCTTTCTTT.